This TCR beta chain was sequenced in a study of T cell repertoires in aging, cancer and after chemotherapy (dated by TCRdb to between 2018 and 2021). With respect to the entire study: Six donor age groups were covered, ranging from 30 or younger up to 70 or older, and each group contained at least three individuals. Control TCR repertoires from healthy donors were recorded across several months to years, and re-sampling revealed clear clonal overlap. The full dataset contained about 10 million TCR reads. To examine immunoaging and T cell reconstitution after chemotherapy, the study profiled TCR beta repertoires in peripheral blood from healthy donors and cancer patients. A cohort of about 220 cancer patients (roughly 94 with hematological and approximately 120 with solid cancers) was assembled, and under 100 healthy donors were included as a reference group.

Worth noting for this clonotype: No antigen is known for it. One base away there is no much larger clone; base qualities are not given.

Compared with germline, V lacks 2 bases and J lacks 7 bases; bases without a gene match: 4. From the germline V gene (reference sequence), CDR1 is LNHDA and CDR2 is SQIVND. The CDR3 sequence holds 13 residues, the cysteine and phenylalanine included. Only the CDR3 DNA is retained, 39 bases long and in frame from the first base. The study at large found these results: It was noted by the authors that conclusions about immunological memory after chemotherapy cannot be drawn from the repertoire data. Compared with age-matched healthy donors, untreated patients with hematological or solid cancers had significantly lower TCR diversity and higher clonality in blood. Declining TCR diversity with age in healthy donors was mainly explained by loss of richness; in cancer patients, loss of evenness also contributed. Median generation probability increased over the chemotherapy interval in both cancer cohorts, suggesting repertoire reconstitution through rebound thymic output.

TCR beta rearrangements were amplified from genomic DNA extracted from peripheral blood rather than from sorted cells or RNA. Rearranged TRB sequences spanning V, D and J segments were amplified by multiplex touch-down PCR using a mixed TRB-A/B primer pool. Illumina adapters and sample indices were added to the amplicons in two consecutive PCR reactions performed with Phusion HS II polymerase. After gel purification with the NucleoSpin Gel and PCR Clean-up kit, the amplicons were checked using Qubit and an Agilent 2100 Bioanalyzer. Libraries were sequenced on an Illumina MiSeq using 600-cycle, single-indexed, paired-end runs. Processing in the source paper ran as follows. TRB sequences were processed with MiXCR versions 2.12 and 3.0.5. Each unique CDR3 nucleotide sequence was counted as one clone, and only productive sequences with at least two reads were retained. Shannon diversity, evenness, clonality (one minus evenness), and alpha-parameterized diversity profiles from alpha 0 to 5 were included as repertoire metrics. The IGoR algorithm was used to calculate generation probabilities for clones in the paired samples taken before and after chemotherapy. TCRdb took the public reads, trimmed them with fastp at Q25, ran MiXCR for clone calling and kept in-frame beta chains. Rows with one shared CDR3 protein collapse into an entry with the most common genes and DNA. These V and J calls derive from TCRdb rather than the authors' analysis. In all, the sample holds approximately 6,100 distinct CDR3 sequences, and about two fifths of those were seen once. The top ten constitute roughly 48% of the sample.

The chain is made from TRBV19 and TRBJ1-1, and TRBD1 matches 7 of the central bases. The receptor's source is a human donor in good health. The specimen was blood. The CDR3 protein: CASSISRGSEAFF. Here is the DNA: TGTGCCAGTAGTATATCCAGGGGGAGTGAAGCTTTCTTT.